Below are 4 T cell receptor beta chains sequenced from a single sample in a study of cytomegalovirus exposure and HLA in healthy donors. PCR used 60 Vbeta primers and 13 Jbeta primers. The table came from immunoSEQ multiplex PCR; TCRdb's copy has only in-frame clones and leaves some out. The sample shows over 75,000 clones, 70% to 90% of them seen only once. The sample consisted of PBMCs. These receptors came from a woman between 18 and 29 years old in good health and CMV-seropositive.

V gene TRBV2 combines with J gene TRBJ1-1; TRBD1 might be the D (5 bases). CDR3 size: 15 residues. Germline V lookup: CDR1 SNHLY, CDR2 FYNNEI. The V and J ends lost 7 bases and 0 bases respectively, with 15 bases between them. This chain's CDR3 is CASTVRPDMNTEAFF. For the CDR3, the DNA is TGTGCCAGCACGGTTAGGCCGGACATGAACACTGAAGCTTTCTTT.

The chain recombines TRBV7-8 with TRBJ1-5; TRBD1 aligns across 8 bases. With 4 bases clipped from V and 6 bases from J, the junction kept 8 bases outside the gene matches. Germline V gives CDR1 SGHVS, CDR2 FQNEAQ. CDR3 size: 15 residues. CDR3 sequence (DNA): TGTGCCAGCAGCTCGGACAGGGTCTTTCGTCAGCCCCAGCATTTT. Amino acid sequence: CASSSDRVFRQPQHF.

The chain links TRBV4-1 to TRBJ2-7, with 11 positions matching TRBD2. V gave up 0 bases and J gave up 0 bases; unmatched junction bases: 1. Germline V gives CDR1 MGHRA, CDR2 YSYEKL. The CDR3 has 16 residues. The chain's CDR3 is CASSQDGTSGSYEQYF. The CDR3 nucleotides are TGCGCCAGCAGCCAAGATGGGACTAGCGGCTCCTACGAGCAGTACTTC.

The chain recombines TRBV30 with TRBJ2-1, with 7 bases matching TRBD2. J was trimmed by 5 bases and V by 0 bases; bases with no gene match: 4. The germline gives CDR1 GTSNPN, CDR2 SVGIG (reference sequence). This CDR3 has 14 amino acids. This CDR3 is CAWSVSSGDNEQFF. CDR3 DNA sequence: TGTGCCTGGAGTGTTTCTAGCGGTGACAATGAGCAGTTCTTC.